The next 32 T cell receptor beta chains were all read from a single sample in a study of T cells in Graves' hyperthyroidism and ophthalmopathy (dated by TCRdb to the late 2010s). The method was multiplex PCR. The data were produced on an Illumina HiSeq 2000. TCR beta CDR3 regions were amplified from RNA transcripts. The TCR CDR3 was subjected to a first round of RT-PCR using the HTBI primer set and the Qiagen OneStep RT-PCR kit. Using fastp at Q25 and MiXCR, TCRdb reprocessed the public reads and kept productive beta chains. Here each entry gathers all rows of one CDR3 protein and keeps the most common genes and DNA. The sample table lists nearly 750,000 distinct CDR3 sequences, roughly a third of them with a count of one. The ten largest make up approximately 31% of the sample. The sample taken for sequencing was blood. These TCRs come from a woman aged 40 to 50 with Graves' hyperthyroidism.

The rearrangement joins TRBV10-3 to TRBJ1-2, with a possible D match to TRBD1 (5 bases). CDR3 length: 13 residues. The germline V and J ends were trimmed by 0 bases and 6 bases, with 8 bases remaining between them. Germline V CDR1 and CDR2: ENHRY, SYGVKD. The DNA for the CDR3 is TGTGCCATCAGTGAGTCCGGGGGGGATGGCTACACCTTC. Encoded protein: CAISESGGDGYTF.

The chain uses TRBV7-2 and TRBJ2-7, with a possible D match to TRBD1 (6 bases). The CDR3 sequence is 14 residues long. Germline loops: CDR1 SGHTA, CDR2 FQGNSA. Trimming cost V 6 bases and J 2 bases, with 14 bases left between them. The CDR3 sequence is CASSYWTATYEQYF. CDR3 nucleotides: TGTGCCAGCAGTTACTGGACAGCTACCTACGAGCAGTACTTC.

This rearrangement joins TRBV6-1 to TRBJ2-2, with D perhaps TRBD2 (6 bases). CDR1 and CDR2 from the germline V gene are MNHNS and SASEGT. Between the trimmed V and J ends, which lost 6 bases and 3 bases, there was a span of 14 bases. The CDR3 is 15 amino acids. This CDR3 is CASRFGGTDTGELFF. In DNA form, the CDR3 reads TGTGCCAGCAGGTTTGGGGGGACGGACACCGGGGAGCTGTTTTTT.

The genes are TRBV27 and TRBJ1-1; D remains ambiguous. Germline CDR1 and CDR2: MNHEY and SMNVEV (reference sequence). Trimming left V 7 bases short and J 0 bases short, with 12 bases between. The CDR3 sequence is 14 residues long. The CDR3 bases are TGTGCCAGCATCTCTCTGGGCCTGAACACTGAAGCTTTCTTT. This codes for CASISLGLNTEAFF.

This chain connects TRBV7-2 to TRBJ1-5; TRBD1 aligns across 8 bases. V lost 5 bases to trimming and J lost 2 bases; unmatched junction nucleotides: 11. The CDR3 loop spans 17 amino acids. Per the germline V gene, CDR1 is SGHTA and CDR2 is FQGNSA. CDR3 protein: CASSHSLTGAGNQPQHF. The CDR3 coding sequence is TGTGCCAGCAGCCACTCTCTGACAGGGGCAGGCAATCAGCCCCAGCATTTT.

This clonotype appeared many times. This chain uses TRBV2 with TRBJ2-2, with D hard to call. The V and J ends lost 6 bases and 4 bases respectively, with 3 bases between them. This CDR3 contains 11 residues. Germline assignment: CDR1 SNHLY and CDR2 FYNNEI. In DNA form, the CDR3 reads TGTGCCAGCAGGGTCACCGGGGAGCTGTTTTTT. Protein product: CASRVTGELFF.

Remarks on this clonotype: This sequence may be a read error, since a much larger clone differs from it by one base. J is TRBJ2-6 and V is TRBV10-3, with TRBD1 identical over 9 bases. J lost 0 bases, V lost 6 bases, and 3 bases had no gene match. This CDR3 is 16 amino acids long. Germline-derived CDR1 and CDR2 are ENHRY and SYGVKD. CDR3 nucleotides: TGTGCCATCAGCGGGACAGGGAGCTCTGGGGCCAACGTCCTGACTTTC. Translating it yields CAISGTGSSGANVLTF.

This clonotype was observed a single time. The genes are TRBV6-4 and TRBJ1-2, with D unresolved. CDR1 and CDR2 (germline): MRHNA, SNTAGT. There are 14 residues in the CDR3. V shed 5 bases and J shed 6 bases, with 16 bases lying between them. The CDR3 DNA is TGTGCCAGCAGTTTTAACAGCGGAATAAATGGCTACACCTTC. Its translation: CASSFNSGINGYTF.

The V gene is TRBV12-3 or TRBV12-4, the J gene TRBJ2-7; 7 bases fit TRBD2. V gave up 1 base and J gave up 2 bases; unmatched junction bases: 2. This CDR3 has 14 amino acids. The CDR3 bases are TGTGCCAGCAGTTTAGTAGGGAGGGCCTACGAGCAGTACTTC. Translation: CASSLVGRAYEQYF.

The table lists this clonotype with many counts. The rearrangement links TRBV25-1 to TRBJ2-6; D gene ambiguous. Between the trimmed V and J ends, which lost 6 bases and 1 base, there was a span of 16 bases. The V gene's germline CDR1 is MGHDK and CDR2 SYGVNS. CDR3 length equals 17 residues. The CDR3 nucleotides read TGTGCCAGCAGCTTGGACGAGAGAAGTTCTGGGGCCAACGTCCTGACTTTC. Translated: CASSLDERSSGANVLTF.

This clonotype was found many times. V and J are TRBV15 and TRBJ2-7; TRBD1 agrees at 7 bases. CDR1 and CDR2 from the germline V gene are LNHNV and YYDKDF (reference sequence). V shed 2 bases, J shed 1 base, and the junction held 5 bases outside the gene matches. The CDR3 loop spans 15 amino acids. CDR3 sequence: CATSRSPGQSYEQYF. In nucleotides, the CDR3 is TGTGCCACCAGCAGAAGCCCGGGACAGTCCTACGAGCAGTACTTC.

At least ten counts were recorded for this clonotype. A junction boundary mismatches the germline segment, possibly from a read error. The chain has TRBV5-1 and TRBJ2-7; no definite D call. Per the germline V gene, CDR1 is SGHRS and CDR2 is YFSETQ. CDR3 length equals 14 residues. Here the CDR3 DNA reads TGTGCCAGCAGCTTAGACGGCCCCTCCTACGAGCAGTACTTC. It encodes CASSLDGPSYEQYF.

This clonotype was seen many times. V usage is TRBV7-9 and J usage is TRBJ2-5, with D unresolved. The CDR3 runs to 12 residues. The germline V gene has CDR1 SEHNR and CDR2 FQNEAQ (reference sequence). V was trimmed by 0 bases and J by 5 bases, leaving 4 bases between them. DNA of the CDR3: TGTGCCAGCAGCTTAGCGTGGGAGACCCAGTACTTC. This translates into CASSLAWETQYF.

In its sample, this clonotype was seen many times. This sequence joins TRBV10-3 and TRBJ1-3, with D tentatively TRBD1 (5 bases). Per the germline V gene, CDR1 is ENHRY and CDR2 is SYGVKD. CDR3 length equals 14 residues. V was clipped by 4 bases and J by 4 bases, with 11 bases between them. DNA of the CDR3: TGTGCCATCAGTGGCGCGGGGCTCGGAAACACCATATATTTT. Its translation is CAISGAGLGNTIYF.

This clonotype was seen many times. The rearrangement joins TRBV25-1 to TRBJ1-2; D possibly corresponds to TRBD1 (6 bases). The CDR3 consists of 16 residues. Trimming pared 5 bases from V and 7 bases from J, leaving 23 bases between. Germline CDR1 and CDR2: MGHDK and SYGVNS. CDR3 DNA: TGTGCCAGCAGTACGCCGACAGGAGGGAGGGACGTTGGCTACACCTTC. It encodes CASSTPTGGRDVGYTF.

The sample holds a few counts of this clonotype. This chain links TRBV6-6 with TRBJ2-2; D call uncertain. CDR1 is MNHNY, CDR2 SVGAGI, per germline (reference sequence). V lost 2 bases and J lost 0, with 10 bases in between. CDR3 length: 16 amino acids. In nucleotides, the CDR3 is TGTGCCAGCAGTTACGGATCGGGCCCGAACACCGGGGAGCTGTTTTTT. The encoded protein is CASSYGSGPNTGELFF.

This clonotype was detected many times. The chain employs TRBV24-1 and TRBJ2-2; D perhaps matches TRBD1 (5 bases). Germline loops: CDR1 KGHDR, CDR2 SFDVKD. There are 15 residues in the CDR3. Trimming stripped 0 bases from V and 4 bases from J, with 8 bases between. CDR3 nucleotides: TGTGCCACCAGTGATTTGCAGGGTAGCACCGGGGAGCTGTTTTTT. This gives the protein CATSDLQGSTGELFF.

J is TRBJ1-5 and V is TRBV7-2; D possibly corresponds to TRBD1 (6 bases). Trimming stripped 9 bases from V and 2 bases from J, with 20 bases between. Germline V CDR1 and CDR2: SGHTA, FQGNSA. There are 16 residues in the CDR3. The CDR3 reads CASSFRGARGNQPQHF. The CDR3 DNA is TGTGCCAGTAGTTTTCGGGGGGCCAGGGGCAATCAGCCCCAGCATTTT.

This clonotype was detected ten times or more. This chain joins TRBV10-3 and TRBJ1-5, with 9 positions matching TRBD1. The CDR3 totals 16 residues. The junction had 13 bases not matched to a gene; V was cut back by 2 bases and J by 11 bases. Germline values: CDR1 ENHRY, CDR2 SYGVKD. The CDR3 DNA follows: TGTGCCATCAGTGAGAGATACCCGGGACAGGGTGGAGCCCAGCATTTT. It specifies CAISERYPGQGGAQHF.

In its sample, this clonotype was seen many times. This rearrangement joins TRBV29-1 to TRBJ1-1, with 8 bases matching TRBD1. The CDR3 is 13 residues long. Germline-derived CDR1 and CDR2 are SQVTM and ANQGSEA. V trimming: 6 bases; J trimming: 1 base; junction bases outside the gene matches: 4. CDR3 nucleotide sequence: TGCAGCGTAAGGACAGGGAGGAACACTGAAGCTTTCTTT. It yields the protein CSVRTGRNTEAFF.

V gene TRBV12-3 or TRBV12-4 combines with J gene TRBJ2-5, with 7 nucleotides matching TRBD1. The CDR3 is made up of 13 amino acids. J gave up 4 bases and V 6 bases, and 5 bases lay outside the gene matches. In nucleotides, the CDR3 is TGTGCCAGCAGACTGACAGGGAGAGAGACCCAGTACTTC. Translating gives CASRLTGRETQYF.

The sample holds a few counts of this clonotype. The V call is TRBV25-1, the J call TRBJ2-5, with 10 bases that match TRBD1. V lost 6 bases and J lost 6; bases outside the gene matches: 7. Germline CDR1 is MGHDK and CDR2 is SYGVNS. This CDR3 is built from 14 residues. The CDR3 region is CASSDPGQGKTQYF. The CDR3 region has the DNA TGTGCCAGCAGCGACCCGGGACAGGGGAAGACCCAGTACTTC.

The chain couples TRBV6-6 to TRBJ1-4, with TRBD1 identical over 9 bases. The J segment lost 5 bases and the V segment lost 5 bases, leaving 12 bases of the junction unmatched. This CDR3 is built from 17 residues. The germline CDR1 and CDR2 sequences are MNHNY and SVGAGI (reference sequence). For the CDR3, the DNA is TGTGCCAGCAGTCTCTCGGGACAGGGCCTCTGGAATGAAAAACTGTTTTTT. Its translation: CASSLSGQGLWNEKLFF.

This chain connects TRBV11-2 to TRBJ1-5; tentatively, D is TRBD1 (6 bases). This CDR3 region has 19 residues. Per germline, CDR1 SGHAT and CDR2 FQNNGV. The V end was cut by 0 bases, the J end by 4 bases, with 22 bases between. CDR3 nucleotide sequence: TGTGCCAGCAGCTTAGATAGAGGGAACAGGGTGAGTTGGAATCAGCCCCAGCATTTT. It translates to CASSLDRGNRVSWNQPQHF.

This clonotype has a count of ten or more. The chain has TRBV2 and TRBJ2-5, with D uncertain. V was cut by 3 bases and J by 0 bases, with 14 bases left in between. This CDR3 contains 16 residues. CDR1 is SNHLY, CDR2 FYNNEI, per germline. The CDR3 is CASSDLGTEYQETQYF. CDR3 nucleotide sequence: TGTGCCAGCAGTGACCTGGGAACTGAGTACCAAGAGACCCAGTACTTC.

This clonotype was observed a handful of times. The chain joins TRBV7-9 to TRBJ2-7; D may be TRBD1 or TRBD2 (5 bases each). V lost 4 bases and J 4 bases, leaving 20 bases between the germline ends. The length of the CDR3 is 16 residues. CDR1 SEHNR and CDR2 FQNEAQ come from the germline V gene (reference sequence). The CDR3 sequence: CASSSPAEGRRYEQYF. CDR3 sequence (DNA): TGTGCCAGCAGCTCCCCGGCTGAGGGACGGAGATACGAGCAGTACTTC.

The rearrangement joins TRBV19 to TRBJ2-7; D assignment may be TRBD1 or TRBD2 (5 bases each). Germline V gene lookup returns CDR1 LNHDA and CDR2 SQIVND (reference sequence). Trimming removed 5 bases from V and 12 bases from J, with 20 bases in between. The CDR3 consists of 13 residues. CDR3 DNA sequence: TGTGCCAGTAGTCCCGGGACCTTCTCTTTGCTGTACTTC. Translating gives CASSPGTFSLLYF. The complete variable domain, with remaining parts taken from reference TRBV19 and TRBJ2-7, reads DGGITQSPKYLFRKEGQNVTLSCEQNLNHDAMYWYRQDPGQGLRLIYYSQIVNDFQKGDIAEGYSVSREKKESFPLTVTSAQKNPTAFYLCASSPGTFSLLYFGPGTRLTVT.

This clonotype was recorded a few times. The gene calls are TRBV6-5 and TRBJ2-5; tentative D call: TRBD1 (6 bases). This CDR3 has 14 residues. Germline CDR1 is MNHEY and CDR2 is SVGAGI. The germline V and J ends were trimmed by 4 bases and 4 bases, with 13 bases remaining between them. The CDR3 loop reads CASSLDAQGETQYF. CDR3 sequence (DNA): TGTGCCAGCAGTTTGGATGCACAGGGAGAGACCCAGTACTTC.

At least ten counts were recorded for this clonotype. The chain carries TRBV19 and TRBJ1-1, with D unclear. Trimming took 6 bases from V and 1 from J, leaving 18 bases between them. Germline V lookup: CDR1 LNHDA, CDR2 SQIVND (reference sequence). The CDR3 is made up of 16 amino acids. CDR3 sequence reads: CASSPLRSARNTEAFF. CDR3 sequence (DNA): TGTGCCAGTAGCCCCCTTCGATCGGCGAGGAACACTGAAGCTTTCTTT.

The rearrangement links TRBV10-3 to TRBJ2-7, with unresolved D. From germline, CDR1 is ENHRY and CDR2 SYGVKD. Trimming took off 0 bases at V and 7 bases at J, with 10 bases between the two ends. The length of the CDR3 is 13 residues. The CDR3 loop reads CAISESAGLEQYF. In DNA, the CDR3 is TGTGCCATCAGTGAGTCCGCCGGGTTGGAGCAGTACTTC.

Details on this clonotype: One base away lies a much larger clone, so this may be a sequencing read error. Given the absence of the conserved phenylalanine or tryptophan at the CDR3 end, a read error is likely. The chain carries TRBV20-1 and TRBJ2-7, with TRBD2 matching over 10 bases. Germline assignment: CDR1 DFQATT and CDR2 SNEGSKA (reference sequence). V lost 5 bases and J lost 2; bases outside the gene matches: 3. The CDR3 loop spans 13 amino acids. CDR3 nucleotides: TGCAGTGCTGTAGCGGGGGGAACCTACGAGCAGTACCTC. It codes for CSAVAGGTYEQYL.

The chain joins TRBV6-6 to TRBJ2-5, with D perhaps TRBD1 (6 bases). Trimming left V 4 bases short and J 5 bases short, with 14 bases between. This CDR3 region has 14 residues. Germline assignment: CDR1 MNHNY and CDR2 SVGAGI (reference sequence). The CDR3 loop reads CASSSDRSEETQYF. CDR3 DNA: TGTGCCAGCAGTTCCGACAGGAGTGAGGAGACCCAGTACTTC.